This T cell receptor beta chain was recovered during a study of cytomegalovirus exposure and HLA in healthy donors. Study overall: The Caucasian-associated ancestry cluster contained 81% of the 398 genotyped donors. Study-level points and caveats: Follow-up analysis later connected one missense variant in DCLRE1C with trimming of TCR beta V- and J-genes.

CDR1 is GTSNPN, CDR2 SVGIG, per germline (reference sequence). The CDR3 totals 15 residues. The junction had 9 bases not matched to a gene; V was cut back by 3 bases and J by 6 bases. 13 Jbeta primers and 60 Vbeta primers were used for the PCR. Libraries were prepared by immunoSEQ multiplex PCR; TCRdb keeps only in-frame clonotypes and omits some of them. This repertoire shows fewer than 250,000 clones, roughly 73% found once; its top ten account for approximately 2.1%. In regard to this clone: Its antigen remains unidentified.

The V gene is TRBV30, the J gene TRBJ2-7; TRBD2 aligns across 12 bases. The sequencing sample was made of PBMCs. This clonotype was sampled from a woman aged 25 to 39 in good health and CMV-seropositive. CDR3 coding DNA: TGTGCCTGGAGGGGGCTAGCGGGAGGGCTCTCCGAGCAGTACTTC. The encoded protein is CAWRGLAGGLSEQYF.